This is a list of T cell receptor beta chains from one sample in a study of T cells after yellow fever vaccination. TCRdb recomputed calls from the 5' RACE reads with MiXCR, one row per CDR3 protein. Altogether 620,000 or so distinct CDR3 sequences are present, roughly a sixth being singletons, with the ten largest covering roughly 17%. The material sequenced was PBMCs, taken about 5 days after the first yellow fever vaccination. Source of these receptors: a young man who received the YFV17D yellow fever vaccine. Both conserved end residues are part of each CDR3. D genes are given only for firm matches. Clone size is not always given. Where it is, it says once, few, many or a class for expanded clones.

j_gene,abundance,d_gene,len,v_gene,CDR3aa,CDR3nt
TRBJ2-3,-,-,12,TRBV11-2,CASRYRTHTQYF,TGTGCCAGCAGATACAGGACCCACACGCAGTATTTT
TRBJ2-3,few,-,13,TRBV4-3,CASSPRYLDTQYF,TGCGCCAGCAGCCCCAGATACCTGGATACGCAGTATTTT
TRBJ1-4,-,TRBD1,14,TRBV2,CASMWGQGGEKLFF,TGTGCCAGCATGTGGGGACAGGGAGGTGAAAAACTGTTTTTT
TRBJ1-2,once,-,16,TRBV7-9,CASSLRFMGLNYGYTF,TGTGCCAGCAGCTTAAGGTTCATGGGACTTAACTATGGCTACACCTTC
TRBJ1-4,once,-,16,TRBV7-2,CASSLNWAGFSGRLFF,TGTGCCAGCAGCTTAAATTGGGCAGGGTTTTCTGGAAGACTGTTTTTT
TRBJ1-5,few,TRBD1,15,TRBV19,CASTDPGGLLGPQHF,TGTGCCAGTACCGATCCAGGGGGCCTCCTCGGGCCCCAGCATTTT
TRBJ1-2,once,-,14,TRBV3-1,CASSQEGVLYGYTF,TGTGCCAGCAGCCAAGAGGGGGTTCTCTATGGCTACACCTTC
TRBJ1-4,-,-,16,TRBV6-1,CASSDGGALRTEKLFF,TGTGCCAGCAGCGATGGGGGGGCGCTTCGGACTGAAAAACTGTTTTTT
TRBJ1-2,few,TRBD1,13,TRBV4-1,CASSQTGENGYTF,TGCGCCAGCAGCCAAACAGGGGAAAATGGCTACACCTTC
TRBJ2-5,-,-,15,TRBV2,CASSEDRDYQETQYF,TGTGCCAGCAGTGAAGACAGAGATTACCAAGAGACCCAGTACTTC
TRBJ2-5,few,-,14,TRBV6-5,CASSYLGAAETQYF,TGTGCCAGCAGTTACTTGGGGGCAGCGGAGACCCAGTACTTC
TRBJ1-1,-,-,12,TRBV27,CASVTPSREAFF,TGTGCCAGCGTGACACCCTCTCGGGAAGCTTTCTTT
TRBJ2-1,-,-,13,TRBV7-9,CASSLEGRNEQFF,TGTGCCAGCAGCTTAGAGGGGCGCAATGAGCAGTTCTTC
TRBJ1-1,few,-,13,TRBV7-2,CASSPERYTEAFF,TGTGCCAGCAGCCCTGAGAGGTACACTGAAGCTTTCTTT
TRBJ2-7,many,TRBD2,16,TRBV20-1,CSARTASGGRPYEQYF,TGCAGTGCTAGAACCGCCAGCGGGGGCCGCCCCTACGAGCAGTACTTC